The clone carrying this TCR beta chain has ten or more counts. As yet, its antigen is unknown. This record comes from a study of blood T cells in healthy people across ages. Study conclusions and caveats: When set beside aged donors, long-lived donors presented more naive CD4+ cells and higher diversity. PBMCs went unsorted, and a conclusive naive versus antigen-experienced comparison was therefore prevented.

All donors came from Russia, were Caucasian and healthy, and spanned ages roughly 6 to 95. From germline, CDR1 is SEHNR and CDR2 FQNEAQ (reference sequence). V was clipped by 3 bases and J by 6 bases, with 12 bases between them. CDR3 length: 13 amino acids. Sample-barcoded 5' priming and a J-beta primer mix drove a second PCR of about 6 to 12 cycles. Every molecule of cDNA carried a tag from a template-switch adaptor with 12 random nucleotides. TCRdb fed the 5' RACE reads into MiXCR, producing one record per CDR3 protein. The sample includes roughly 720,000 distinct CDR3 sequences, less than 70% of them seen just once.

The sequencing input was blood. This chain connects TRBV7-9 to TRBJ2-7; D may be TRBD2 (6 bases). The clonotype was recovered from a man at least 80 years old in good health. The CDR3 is CASSFGASVEQYF. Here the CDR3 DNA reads TGTGCCAGCAGCTTCGGGGCTAGCGTCGAGCAGTACTTC.